This TCR beta chain derives from a study of T cell repertoires in cytomegalovirus infection. Study-wide context: Evidence of both CMV infection and a matching HLA type came from public TCR beta signatures.

One entry per CDR3 protein, called by TCRdb with MiXCR from the reads. This table has 600,000 to 800,000 distinct CDR3 sequences, less than 25% appearing once. This clonotype was observed at least ten times. As yet, its antigen is unknown. Findings and limits, study-wide: Within the response measured ex vivo, HLA-C-restricted CMV-specific TCR beta clonotypes were dominant. Using cumulative public TCR beta family frequency, the authors identified those who carried CMV together with the relevant HLA.

This clonotype was sampled from a human donor in good health (CMV status not recorded). Some clones in this sample may be carry-over from other donors' samples. Specimen: CD8+ T cells from PBMCs.

Written as DNA, the CDR3 is TGTGCCAGCGGCGTCATAAACACTGAAGCTTTCTTT. It codes for CASGVINTEAFF. V usage is TRBV2 and J usage is TRBJ1-1; D remains unclear. The V gene lost 8 bases and the J gene lost 2 bases, with 9 bases spanning the gap. Germline assignment: CDR1 SNHLY and CDR2 FYNNEI. This CDR3 is built from 12 residues.